The entry below gives a single TCR beta chain sequence along with its context. Its specificity is unknown. Assay used: immunoSEQ multiplex PCR; TCRdb lists only in-frame clones, some missing. The table records about 1.5 million clones, over 95% of them present only once. V dropped 5 bases and J dropped 4 bases, with 12 bases sitting between them. The CDR3 is 14 amino acids. Germline V gene lookup returns CDR1 SGHRS and CDR2 YFSETQ. This entry belongs to a study of shared clonotypes between healthy human individuals. Whole-study results and caveats: Relative to their counterparts shared across all four donors, non-shared clonotypes exhibited diminished generation probabilities.

V and J are TRBV5-1 and TRBJ2-2; D tentatively fits TRBD1 or TRBD2 (6 bases each). This TCR was sampled from a man between 25 and 39 years old in good health. The specimen was naive CD4+ T cells sorted from blood. The subset: CD45RA+ positively selected. The CDR3 nucleotides are TGCGCCAGCAGGGGGGGACAAGGCACCGGGGAGCTGTTTTTT. Translation: CASRGGQGTGELFF.